The next 23 T cell receptor beta chains were all read from a single sample in a study of OX40 agonist ivuxolimab in advanced cancers. The data were produced by immunoSEQ multiplex PCR, yet TCRdb's version contains in-frame clones alone and is incomplete. The profile covers roughly 90,000 clones, with roughly 94% appearing a single time and roughly 2.6% taken by the ten largest. The sample consisted of CD4+ or CD8+ T cells sorted from blood, taken in a trial of the OX40 agonist ivuxolimab. The receptors derive from an adult with an advanced solid tumor such as melanoma, head and neck, liver or kidney cancer.

The chain employs TRBV1 and TRBJ1-3; the table's TRBD1 call for D was not verified on the DNA. TRBV1 is a pseudogene. The CDR3 length is 14 residues. The CDR3 DNA follows: TGCACCAGCAGCACAGCAGGGGCTGGAAACACCATATATTTT. Its translation: CTSSTAGAGNTIYF.

The chain carries TRBV5-4 and TRBJ1-2, with D possibly matching TRBD1 (6 bases). CDR1 and CDR2 (germline): SGHNT, YYREEE (reference sequence). The V and J ends lost 4 bases and 7 bases respectively, with 17 bases between them. This CDR3 is built from 14 residues. The CDR3: CASSMTGGLFGYTF. CDR3 sequence (DNA): TGTGCCAGCAGCATGACAGGCGGTCTTTTTGGCTACACCTTC. Full variable domain (remainder filled in from reference TRBV5-4 and TRBJ1-2): ETGVTQSPTHLIKTRGQQVTLRCSSQSGHNTVSWYQQALGQGPQFIFQYYREEENGRGNFPPRFSGLQFPNYSSELNVNALELDDSALYLCASSMTGGLFGYTFGSGTRLTVV.

The V call is TRBV7-2, the J call TRBJ1-2; 8 nucleotides match TRBD1. Germline V gives CDR1 SGHTA, CDR2 FQGNSA. V dropped 2 bases and J dropped 1; count of bases not matched to a gene: 9. The CDR3 consists of 17 residues. DNA of the CDR3: TGTGCCAGCAGCTTAACTCCCGCAGGGGGCCTTAACTATGGCTACACCTTC. This translates into CASSLTPAGGLNYGYTF.

The genes are TRBV14 and TRBJ1-2; 11 bases match TRBD1. Germline V gene sequence: CDR1 SGHDN, CDR2 FVKESK. The V segment lost 2 bases and the J segment 7 bases; nucleotides outside the gene matches: 6. CDR3 size: 15 residues. CDR3 sequence: CASSQLGTGGRGYTF. CDR3 DNA sequence: TGTGCCAGCAGCCAACTTGGGACAGGGGGTCGTGGCTACACCTTC.

This chain joins TRBV11-2 and TRBJ2-1; D ambiguous. Germline V lookup: CDR1 SGHAT, CDR2 FQNNGV. Trimming left V 8 bases short and J 0 bases short, with 17 bases between. The CDR3 sequence is 16 residues long. CDR3 amino acids: CASRDWTASSYNEQFF. CDR3 DNA: TGTGCCAGCCGCGATTGGACCGCTAGCTCCTACAATGAGCAGTTCTTC.

The rearrangement uses TRBV5-8 and TRBJ1-4; no clear D gene. This CDR3 region has 15 residues. Germline V gene data show CDR1 as SGHTS and CDR2 as YDEGEE. Trimming left V 0 bases short and J 3 bases short, with 9 bases between. The CDR3 loop is CASSLDGVPNEKLFF. CDR3 sequence (DNA): TGTGCCAGCAGCTTGGACGGGGTTCCTAATGAAAAACTGTTTTTT.

This clone appeared a single time. This sample also contains other DNA sequences that code for the same CDR3. The chain couples TRBV19 to TRBJ2-1; D gene unclear. V lost 3 bases and J lost 3, with 6 bases in between. Germline V gives CDR1 LNHDA, CDR2 SQIVND (reference sequence). This CDR3 spans 13 amino acids. In nucleotides, the CDR3 is TGTGCCAGTAGTATCGGACGCTACAATGAGCAGTTCTTC. Residues: CASSIGRYNEQFF.

This clone was observed a single time. The chain couples TRBV4-1 to TRBJ2-7; a possible D gene is TRBD2 (5 bases). The germline CDR1 and CDR2 sequences are MGHRA and YSYEKL. Trimming left V 2 bases short and J 3 bases short, with 8 bases between. The CDR3 extends over 13 amino acids. CDR3 amino acids: CASSQWTFYEQYF. DNA of the CDR3: TGCGCCAGCAGCCAATGGACTTTCTACGAGCAGTACTTC.

The chain is built from TRBV27 and TRBJ1-2; maybe TRBD1 (6 bases). This CDR3 spans 13 amino acids. Trimming removed 2 bases from V and 6 bases from J, with 10 bases in between. Germline V lookup: CDR1 MNHEY, CDR2 SMNVEV (reference sequence). CDR3 residues: CASSLSQGNGYTF. DNA of the CDR3: TGTGCCAGCAGTTTAAGCCAGGGGAATGGCTACACCTTC.

The V and J genes are TRBV4-3 and TRBJ2-3; 8 bases agree with TRBD2. The CDR3 length is 15 residues. Germline V lookup: CDR1 LGHNA, CDR2 YSLEER. The V segment lost 1 base and the J segment 5 bases; nucleotides outside the gene matches: 5. The CDR3 DNA follows: TGCGCCAGCAGCCAAGCGGGGGGGCCGGGAGATACGCAGTATTTT. Its translation: CASSQAGGPGDTQYF.

The V call is TRBV5-1, the J call TRBJ1-1, with D perhaps TRBD1 (5 bases). From germline, CDR1 is SGHRS and CDR2 YFSETQ. This CDR3 is built from 14 residues. Trimming pared 5 bases from V and 5 bases from J, leaving 16 bases between. The CDR3 sequence is CASRVSRGGTEAFF. The CDR3 DNA sequence: TGCGCCAGCAGGGTGAGTCGCGGGGGGACTGAAGCTTTCTTT.

The chain employs TRBV14 and TRBJ1-5, with D possibly TRBD1 on 5 matching bases. CDR1 and CDR2 from the germline V gene are SGHDN and FVKESK. The CDR3 is made up of 14 amino acids. With 10 bases removed from V and 3 bases from J, the gap between germline ends came to 16 bases. CDR3 sequence reads: CATATDASNQPQHF. The CDR3 bases are TGTGCCACCGCGACAGACGCTTCCAATCAGCCCCAGCATTTT. The full variable domain, its missing parts supplied by reference TRBV14 and TRBJ1-5, is EAGVTQFPSHSVIEKGQTVTLRCDPISGHDNLYWYRRVMGKEIKFLLHFVKESKQDESGMPNNRFLAERTGGTYSTLKVQPAELEDSGVYFCATATDASNQPQHFGDGTRLSIL.

The chain couples TRBV30 to TRBJ2-7; 7 bases line up with TRBD1. V was pared by 0 bases and J by 4 bases, with 3 bases of the junction left unmatched. The CDR3 loop spans 13 amino acids. CDR1 and CDR2 (germline): GTSNPN, SVGIG (reference sequence). The CDR3 reads CAWSVQGTYEQYF. In nucleotides, the CDR3 is TGTGCCTGGAGTGTACAGGGGACGTACGAGCAGTACTTC.

The chain employs TRBV5-5 and TRBJ2-7; 9 bases line up with TRBD2. The CDR3 has 15 amino acids. The J segment lost 2 bases and the V segment lost 4 bases, leaving 7 bases of the junction unmatched. CDR1 and CDR2 from the germline V gene are SGHKS and YYEKEE (reference sequence). The CDR3 DNA is TGTGCCAGCAGCCCCACTAGCGGGCAACCCTACGAGCAGTACTTC. Translated: CASSPTSGQPYEQYF.

The V and J genes are TRBV5-1 and TRBJ2-2; 9 bases are a match to TRBD1. J lost 7 bases, V lost 0 bases, and 10 bases had no gene match. Germline loops: CDR1 SGHRS, CDR2 YFSETQ. CDR3 size: 17 residues. This CDR3 reads CASSLVGRQGEDGELFF. The CDR3 DNA sequence: TGCGCCAGCAGCTTGGTTGGTAGACAGGGGGAAGACGGGGAGCTGTTTTTT.

The V call is TRBV29-1, the J call TRBJ2-1, with D perhaps matching TRBD1 (6 bases). The V and J ends lost 5 bases and 7 bases respectively, with 18 bases between them. Germline assignment: CDR1 SQVTM and CDR2 ANQGSEA. This CDR3 is 14 amino acids long. CDR3 bases: TGCAGCGTTCATGGGGGCAGGGTTGCGAATGAGCAGTTCTTC. Protein: CSVHGGRVANEQFF.

J is TRBJ2-7 and V is TRBV5-1; D gene unclear. This CDR3 comprises 11 residues. V was shortened by 3 bases and J by 4 bases, with 5 bases between the two germline ends. Looked up from germline, CDR1 is SGHRS and CDR2 is YFSETQ. The CDR3 DNA follows: TGCGCCAGCAGCTCCTATTACGAGCAGTACTTC. Its protein product is CASSSYYEQYF.

This clone was seen just once. This chain joins TRBV27 and TRBJ2-1, with D possibly being TRBD1 (6 bases). Germline V gives CDR1 MNHEY, CDR2 SMNVEV (reference sequence). The CDR3 is made up of 14 amino acids. Trimming took off 6 bases at V and 4 bases at J, with 13 bases between the two ends. The CDR3: CASRPRDTYNEQFF. For the CDR3, the DNA is TGTGCCAGCAGACCCCGGGACACTTACAATGAGCAGTTCTTC.

To note about this clone: The same CDR3 arises from other DNA sequences in this sample as well. The gene calls are TRBV5-6 and TRBJ2-7; tentatively, D is TRBD1 or TRBD2 (5 bases each). Trimming removed 2 bases from V and 3 bases from J, with 9 bases in between. CDR3 length: 13 amino acids. Germline-derived CDR1 and CDR2 are SGHDT and YYEEEE. The CDR3, as DNA: TGTGCCAGCAGCTTTGGGACGGGCTACGAGCAGTACTTC. Its translation: CASSFGTGYEQYF.

The genes are TRBV7-9 and TRBJ2-3, with D perhaps given as TRBD1 or TRBD2 (5 bases each). Between the trimmed V and J ends, which lost 4 bases and 1 base, there was a span of 12 bases. Germline CDR1 reads SEHNR; CDR2 reads FQNEAQ (reference sequence). CDR3 length: 15 amino acids. The CDR3 DNA reads TGTGCCAGCAGCTCCATCGGGGCGGGCACAGATACGCAGTATTTT. This sequence encodes CASSSIGAGTDTQYF.

V usage is TRBV5-6 and J usage is TRBJ1-2, with 7 bases aligning to TRBD1. Trimming took 0 bases from V and 4 from J; bases not matched to a gene: 12. The CDR3 is 17 residues long. Germline V gene data show CDR1 as SGHDT and CDR2 as YYEEEE. CDR3 protein: CASSLGDSGVWGYGYTF. In DNA, the CDR3 is TGTGCCAGCAGCTTGGGGGACAGCGGGGTATGGGGCTATGGCTACACCTTC.

This sequence joins TRBV9 and TRBJ1-6; a possible D gene is TRBD1 (6 bases). This CDR3 has 16 residues. CDR1 and CDR2 from the germline V gene are SGDLS and YYNGEE. The V and J ends lost 0 bases and 10 bases respectively, with 17 bases between them. CDR3 residues: CASSVDGGDTYSPLHF. The CDR3, as DNA: TGTGCCAGCAGCGTAGACGGGGGGGACACCTACTCACCCCTCCACTTT.

V and J are TRBV10-2 and TRBJ2-7; 8 positions match TRBD2. Germline lookup yields CDR1 WSHSY and CDR2 SAAADI. The CDR3 sequence is 13 residues long. V gave up 9 bases and J gave up 1 base; unmatched junction bases: 5. CDR3 loop: CASTGTSSYEQYF. In nucleotides, the CDR3 is TGCGCCAGTACCGGGACTAGTTCCTACGAGCAGTACTTC.